This T cell receptor beta chain was found in a study of CD8 T cells in Susac syndrome. The healthy controls were matched to patients by age and sex. The study's findings and limits: Acknowledgment was made by the study that its TCR sequencing and HLA analysis involved a relatively small number of individuals.

With regard to this clonotype: Its matching antigen is unknown.

The germline V gene encodes CDR1 SQVTM and CDR2 ANQGSEA. Trimming left V 4 bases short and J 0 bases short, with 12 bases between. The CDR3 extends over 14 amino acids. It was with random hexamers that roughly 0.45 to 1 ug RNA was reverse transcribed. immunoSEQ multiplex PCR amplified TCR beta CDR3 across 54 Vbeta, 13 Jbeta. TCRdb passed the immunoSEQ multiplex PCR reads through MiXCR, listing each CDR3 protein once. The sample holds roughly 120,000 distinct CDR3 sequences; roughly 96% are singletons and the top ten take more than 0.08%. This TCR was sampled from a human donor in good health. The chain has TRBV29-1 and TRBJ1-2; D is perhaps TRBD1 (5 bases). Sequences were obtained from CD4+ T cells from PBMCs. The DNA of the CDR3 is TGCAGCGTTGGACAGCTTCTTGCTAACTATGGCTACACCTTC. Translation gives CSVGQLLANYGYTF. The full variable domain, in which reference TRBV29-1 and TRBJ1-2 provide the parts outside the CDR3, is SAVISQKPSRDICQRGTSLTIQCQVDSQVTMMFWYRQQPGQSLTLIATANQGSEATYESGFVIDKFPISRPNLTFSTLTVSNMSPEDSSIYLCSVGQLLANYGYTFGSGTRLTVV.